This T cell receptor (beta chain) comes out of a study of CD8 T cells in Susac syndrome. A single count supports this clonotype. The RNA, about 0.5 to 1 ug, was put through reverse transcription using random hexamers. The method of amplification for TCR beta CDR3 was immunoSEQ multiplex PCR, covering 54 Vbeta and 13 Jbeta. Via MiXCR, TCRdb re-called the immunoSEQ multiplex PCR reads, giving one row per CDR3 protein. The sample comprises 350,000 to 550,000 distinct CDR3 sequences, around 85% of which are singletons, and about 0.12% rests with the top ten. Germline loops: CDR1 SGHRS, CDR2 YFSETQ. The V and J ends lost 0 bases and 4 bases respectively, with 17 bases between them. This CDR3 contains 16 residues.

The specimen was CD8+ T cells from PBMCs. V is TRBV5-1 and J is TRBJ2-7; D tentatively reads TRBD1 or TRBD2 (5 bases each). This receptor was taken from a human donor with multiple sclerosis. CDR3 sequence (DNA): TGCGCCAGCAGCTTGGGTTCAGAGGGGCGCGGGTACGAGCAGTACTTC. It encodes CASSLGSEGRGYEQYF. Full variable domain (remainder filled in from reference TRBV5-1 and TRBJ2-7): KAGVTQTPRYLIKTRGQQVTLSCSPISGHRSVSWYQQTPGQGLQFLFEYFSETQRNKGNFPGRFSGRQFSNSRSEMNVSTLELGDSALYLCASSLGSEGRGYEQYFGPGTRLTVT.